The clone carrying this T cell receptor beta chain came up many times. TCRdb re-derived calls from the 5' RACE reads in MiXCR, one entry per CDR3 protein. The sample yields about 35,000 distinct CDR3 sequences, approximately 5.1% seen once. Germline V gene lookup returns CDR1 DFQATT and CDR2 SNEGSKA (reference sequence). The CDR3 loop spans 11 amino acids. Unmatched junction bases numbered 6, after V lost 5 bases and J lost 9 bases. The record originates from a study of early T cells in non-severe SARS-CoV-2 infection. For the study at large: Bulk RNA from unsorted whole blood was sequenced; chains were unpaired.

The receptor comes from an adult who was a healthcare worker with PCR-confirmed SARS-CoV-2 infection or an uninfected control (not recorded which). Source: whole blood, taken at baseline. The genes are TRBV20-1 and TRBJ2-5; 7 nucleotides line up with TRBD1. The CDR3 nucleotides read TGCAGTGCTGCAAACAGGGGTGCCCAGTACTTC. Amino acids: CSAANRGAQYF.